This entry lists 4 T cell receptor beta chains sequenced from one sample in a study of molecular identifiers for immune sequencing clone quantification. TCRdb independently ran MiXCR on the PCR reads; one entry per CDR3 protein. The data show approximately 500,000 distinct CDR3 sequences, with about 21% seen just once and around 0.86% held by the top ten. Sequencing input: naive CD8+ T cells from blood, with Jurkat cell RNA spiked in. The subset here: FACS-sorted CD8+CD4-CCR7+CD45RA+ naive T cells. All receptors derive from a human donor in good health. Some libraries in this study had Jurkat cell RNA spiked in.

The genes are TRBV6-5 and TRBJ1-1, with a possible D match to TRBD1 (5 bases). This CDR3 is 13 amino acids long. Trimming stripped 2 bases from V and 4 bases from J, with 8 bases between. CDR1 is MNHEY and CDR2 is SVGAGI in the germline V gene. The chain's CDR3 is CASSYAGSTEAFF. Here the CDR3 DNA reads TGTGCCAGCAGTTACGCAGGGAGCACTGAAGCTTTCTTT.

This clonotype occurred many times. The chain links TRBV7-9 to TRBJ2-7; D call uncertain. Germline CDR1 SEHNR, CDR2 FQNEAQ (reference sequence). The germline V and J ends were trimmed by 5 bases and 2 bases, with 22 bases remaining between them. This CDR3 contains 17 residues. This CDR3 reads CASSLEALPGGAYEQYF. CDR3 nucleotides: TGTGCCAGCAGCCTAGAGGCCTTACCGGGCGGAGCCTACGAGCAGTACTTC.

Worth noting for this clonotype: A read error may explain this, as a much larger clone is one base away. The chain is built from TRBV25-1 and TRBJ2-2, with D possibly being TRBD2 (5 bases). This CDR3 has 15 amino acids. CDR1 is MGHDK, CDR2 SYGVNS, per germline. CDR3 loop: CASSQRSDYTGELSF. CDR3 DNA sequence: TGTGCCAGCAGTCAACGTTCAGATTACACCGGGGAGCTGTCTTTT.

Only a few counts were recorded for this clonotype. This sequence joins TRBV7-3 and TRBJ1-1; D not certain. The CDR3 is 14 amino acids. Trimming left V 2 bases short and J 4 bases short, with 11 bases between. Germline V gene lookup returns CDR1 SGHTA and CDR2 FQGTGA. The CDR3 DNA reads as TGTGCCAGCAGCTTAGCAGAGGCGGGCACTGAAGCTTTCTTT. Amino acids: CASSLAEAGTEAFF.